The 26 T cell receptor beta chains reported below all come from one sample, sequenced in a study of T cell responses to AZD1222 COVID-19 vaccine. TCRdb's copy holds only in-frame clones and misses some; the assay was immunoSEQ multiplex PCR. The repertoire holds some 150,000 clones, about 88% seen once, with around 3% in the top ten. Sequences were derived from peripheral blood, sampled 28 days after the second AZD1222 dose. These receptor sequences come from an adult who received the AZD1222 COVID-19 vaccine.

Written as DNA, the CDR3 is TGTGCCAGCAGCTCTGACGGACTAGCGGGGCGGTTGGAGACCCAGTACTTC. Amino acids: CASSSDGLAGRLETQYF. The J gene is TRBJ2-5, the V gene TRBV7-2; 12 positions match TRBD2. Germline V gene sequence: CDR1 SGHTA, CDR2 FQGNSA. Germline trimming cut 4 bases from V and 5 bases from J; bases unmatched to any gene: 11. The CDR3 covers 17 residues.

The chain carries TRBV30 and TRBJ1-6; TRBD1 aligns across 8 bases. CDR1 is GTSNPN, CDR2 SVGIG, per germline (reference sequence). The length of the CDR3 is 15 residues. J lost 6 bases, V lost 2 bases, and 6 bases had no gene match. Here the CDR3 reads CAWSRGTGGNSPLHF. The DNA of the CDR3 is TGTGCCTGGAGTAGAGGGACAGGAGGTAATTCACCCCTCCACTTT.

The chain links TRBV9 to TRBJ2-3, with 7 bases aligning to TRBD2. The germline V gene has CDR1 SGDLS and CDR2 YYNGEE. The CDR3 extends over 15 amino acids. The ends lost 3 bases at V and 7 bases at J; junction bases unmatched: 11. The CDR3 loop reads CASSAGGQRAHTQYF. The CDR3 DNA reads as TGTGCCAGCAGCGCGGGAGGCCAGCGGGCTCATACGCAGTATTTT.

The chain recombines TRBV4-1 with TRBJ2-7; 7 nucleotides align to TRBD1. The CDR3 runs to 17 residues. CDR1 and CDR2 (germline): MGHRA, YSYEKL. V lost 4 bases and J lost 0; bases outside the gene matches: 12. CDR3: CASSPYNSGTVSYEQYF. CDR3 nucleotide sequence: TGCGCCAGCAGCCCATATAATTCCGGGACAGTCTCCTACGAGCAGTACTTC.

V and J are TRBV11-3 and TRBJ1-6; D unresolved. This CDR3 region has 13 residues. Germline lookup yields CDR1 SGHNT and CDR2 YENEEA. Trimming removed 1 base from V and 10 bases from J, with 8 bases in between. The CDR3 DNA reads TGTGCCAGCAGCTTAGCGGCGGGCTCACCCCTCCACTTT. Its translation: CASSLAAGSPLHF.

The J gene is TRBJ2-7, the V gene TRBV13; 11 nucleotides agree with TRBD1. The CDR3 totals 18 residues. J gave up 3 bases and V 4 bases, and 14 bases lay outside the gene matches. Germline V CDR1 and CDR2: PRHDT, FYEKMQ (reference sequence). CDR3 DNA sequence: TGTGCCAGCAGCTCCCGGGACAGGGGGTGGGAGATTAACTACGAGCAGTACTTC. Residues: CASSSRDRGWEINYEQYF. Filled out from reference TRBV13 and TRBJ2-7, the complete variable domain reads AAGVIQSPRHLIKEKRETATLKCYPIPRHDTVYWYQQGPGQDPQFLISFYEKMQSDKGSIPDRFSAQQFSDYHSELNMSSLELGDSALYFCASSSRDRGWEINYEQYFGPGTRLTVT.

The chain is built from TRBV4-2 and TRBJ2-2, with a weak D call TRBD2 (6 bases). V was trimmed by 2 bases and J by 6 bases, leaving 19 bases between them. This CDR3 is built from 17 residues. From germline, CDR1 is LGHNA and CDR2 YNFKEQ. The CDR3 nucleotides read TGTGCCAGCAGCCAACCCTGGGGGACTCCTGGGTCCGGGGAGCTGTTTTTT. Its translation is CASSQPWGTPGSGELFF.

V usage is TRBV7-8 and J usage is TRBJ2-2; D is unresolved. Germline-derived CDR1 and CDR2 are SGHVS and FQNEAQ. The V gene lost 2 bases and the J gene lost 2 bases, with 3 bases spanning the gap. The CDR3 contains 13 residues. The CDR3 reads CASSLINTGELFF. In nucleotides, the CDR3 is TGTGCCAGCAGCTTAATCAACACCGGGGAGCTGTTTTTT.

Concerning this clone: This sample includes further DNA sequences coding for the same CDR3. The chain joins TRBV28 to TRBJ1-2; D possibly corresponds to TRBD1 (5 bases). The V end lost 3 bases, the J end lost 4 bases, and 6 bases lay between the germline ends. Germline loops: CDR1 MDHEN, CDR2 SYDVKM. The CDR3 has 12 residues. DNA of the CDR3: TGTGCCAGCAGTTTGGGGGTCTATGGCTACACCTTC. Its translation: CASSLGVYGYTF.

The chain carries TRBV5-1 and TRBJ2-6; D not certain. CDR1 is SGHRS and CDR2 is YFSETQ in the germline V gene. Trimming stripped 3 bases from V and 0 bases from J, with 10 bases between. This CDR3 contains 16 residues. CDR3: CASSSDWTSGANVLTF. The CDR3 DNA reads TGCGCCAGCAGCTCCGACTGGACCTCTGGGGCCAACGTCCTGACTTTC.

The chain joins TRBV27 to TRBJ2-7; TRBD1 is a possible D gene (8 bases). In germline, CDR1 is MNHEY, CDR2 SMNVEV (reference sequence). The CDR3 covers 17 residues. Trimming pared 4 bases from V and 4 bases from J, leaving 23 bases between. The CDR3 spells CASSSLGTNRGGYEQYF. CDR3 sequence (DNA): TGTGCCAGCAGTTCACTAGGAACAAACAGGGGGGGATACGAGCAGTACTTC.

The gene calls are TRBV24-1 and TRBJ1-2; 9 bases agree with TRBD1. From germline, CDR1 is KGHDR and CDR2 SFDVKD. This CDR3 spans 15 amino acids. The V gene end was trimmed by 5 bases and the J gene end by 2 bases; junction bases not matched to a gene: 5. The CDR3: CATSGDRGKNYGYTF. CDR3 sequence (DNA): TGTGCCACCAGTGGCGACAGGGGGAAGAACTATGGCTACACCTTC.

The chain links TRBV7-7 to TRBJ1-1; D is uncertain. The CDR3 covers 12 residues. Germline CDR1 SSHAT, CDR2 FNYEAQ (reference sequence). The CDR3 DNA reads TGTGCTACGCCGAGTCGGGGCACTGAAGCTTTCTTT. Its protein product is CATPSRGTEAFF.

The V call is TRBV7-3, the J call TRBJ2-7, with D unclear. Germline loops: CDR1 SGHTA, CDR2 FQGTGA. This CDR3 comprises 15 residues. The V end was cut by 5 bases, the J end by 4 bases, with 18 bases between. The CDR3: CASSLSIGKLYEQYF. CDR3 nucleotides: TGTGCCAGCAGCCTAAGCATAGGCAAACTATACGAGCAGTACTTC.

The gene calls are TRBV10-3 and TRBJ1-5; 7 bases agree with TRBD1. Germline V gene data show CDR1 as ENHRY and CDR2 as SYGVKD. The CDR3 runs to 16 residues. After removal of 0 bases from V and 8 bases from J, the junction contained 10 bases not matched to a gene. The CDR3 reads CAISESQGGGPEPQHF. In DNA form, the CDR3 reads TGTGCCATCAGTGAGTCCCAGGGGGGGGGTCCGGAGCCCCAGCATTTT.

V is TRBV15 and J is TRBJ2-2; 8 nucleotides agree with TRBD1. J was trimmed by 4 bases and V by 0 bases; bases with no gene match: 13. Germline loops: CDR1 LNHNV, CDR2 YYDKDF (reference sequence). This CDR3 is 19 amino acids long. DNA for the CDR3: TGTGCCACCAGCAGAGATATCCCAACTGACAGGGGACGCACCGGGGAGCTGTTTTTT. This encodes CATSRDIPTDRGRTGELFF.

The rearrangement joins TRBV11-1 to TRBJ2-2, with TRBD1 matching 10 bases. J gave up 6 bases and V 4 bases, and 5 bases lay outside the gene matches. The CDR3 loop spans 15 amino acids. CDR1 is SGHAT, CDR2 FQDESV, per germline (reference sequence). The CDR3 spells CASSSGDRGSGELFF. Written as DNA, the CDR3 is TGTGCCAGCAGCTCCGGGGACAGGGGTTCCGGGGAGCTGTTTTTT.

The V and J genes are TRBV27 and TRBJ2-3, with D possibly TRBD2 on 6 matching bases. V shed 8 bases and J shed 3 bases, with 15 bases lying between them. Germline loops: CDR1 MNHEY, CDR2 SMNVEV (reference sequence). CDR3 size: 14 residues. The DNA for the CDR3 is TGTGCCAGCCTCGGACTACTCGGGACAGATACGCAGTATTTT. Amino acid sequence: CASLGLLGTDTQYF.

The chain is built from TRBV6-1 and TRBJ1-5; a possible D gene is TRBD1 (6 bases). The CDR3 contains 15 residues. CDR1 is MNHNS and CDR2 is SASEGT in the germline V gene. V shed 0 bases and J shed 4 bases, with 10 bases lying between them. CDR3 nucleotides: TGTGCCAGCAGTGAAGCGGACAGCTTTAATCAGCCCCAGCATTTT. Translating it yields CASSEADSFNQPQHF.

The chain couples TRBV7-2 to TRBJ1-5; possible D gene TRBD1, 6 bases. The CDR3 spans 16 residues. CDR1 and CDR2 from the germline V gene are SGHTA and FQGNSA. V gave up 3 bases and J gave up 7 bases, with 19 bases separating them. CDR3 nucleotides: TGTGCCAGCAGCTTCCGAGTAGCAGGGGTGGGCCAGCCCCAGCATTTT. Translating gives CASSFRVAGVGQPQHF. The entire variable domain, with the rest obtained from reference TRBV7-2 and TRBJ1-5, is as follows: GAGVSQSPSNKVTEKGKDVELRCDPISGHTALYWYRQSLGQGLEFLIYFQGNSAPDKSGLPSDRFSAERTGGSVSTLTIQRTQQEDSAVYLCASSFRVAGVGQPQHFGDGTRLSIL.

This chain joins TRBV5-4 and TRBJ2-6, with TRBD1 matching 9 bases. The germline gives CDR1 SGHNT, CDR2 YYREEE (reference sequence). The CDR3 has 17 amino acids. The J segment lost 1 base and the V segment lost 3 bases, leaving 5 bases of the junction unmatched. For the CDR3, the DNA is TGTGCCAGCAGCTCCGGGACAGGGACGTCTGGGGCCAACGTCCTGACTTTC. It is translated as CASSSGTGTSGANVLTF.

The chain joins TRBV5-4 to TRBJ1-2; D uncertain. This CDR3 has 14 residues. The V gene's germline CDR1 is SGHNT and CDR2 YYREEE (reference sequence). Trimming took off 1 base at V and 2 bases at J, with 9 bases between the two ends. DNA of the CDR3: TGTGCCAGCAGCTTGAAGGGAGCCAACTATGGCTACACCTTC. It codes for CASSLKGANYGYTF.

J is TRBJ1-1 and V is TRBV7-3; possible D gene TRBD1, 5 bases. The V end lost 5 bases, the J end lost 6 bases, and 16 bases lay between the germline ends. In germline, CDR1 is SGHTA, CDR2 FQGTGA. The CDR3 spans 14 residues. In nucleotides, the CDR3 is TGTGCCAGCAGCCCCCGGGGCCAAGGGTCTGAAGCTTTCTTT. This translates into CASSPRGQGSEAFF.

The chain uses TRBV6-5 and TRBJ1-3; D remains unclear. Germline assignment: CDR1 MNHEY and CDR2 SVGAGI. The CDR3 loop spans 15 amino acids. Trimming stripped 4 bases from V and 3 bases from J, with 13 bases between. DNA for the CDR3: TGTGCCAGCAGTTTTCTCCGGGAGAGTGGAAACACCATATATTTT. Translation gives CASSFLRESGNTIYF.

This clone was counted only a few times. The J gene is TRBJ1-1, the V gene TRBV6-2 or TRBV6-3; the D gene is possibly TRBD1 (6 bases). Germline CDR1 and CDR2: MNHEY and SVGEGT. V gave up 6 bases and J gave up 1 base, with 15 bases separating them. The CDR3 has 15 residues. CDR3 nucleotides: TGTGCCAGCAGACCTCTGGGACACGAGAACACTGAAGCTTTCTTT. This codes for CASRPLGHENTEAFF.

The genes are TRBV24-1 and TRBJ2-2; 8 bases align to TRBD1. The V gene's germline CDR1 is KGHDR and CDR2 SFDVKD. V gave up 4 bases and J gave up 3 bases; unmatched junction bases: 12. The CDR3 runs to 18 residues. CDR3 amino acids: CATSEGQGAFLYTGELFF. CDR3 in DNA: TGTGCCACCAGTGAGGGGCAGGGGGCCTTTCTCTACACCGGGGAGCTGTTTTTT.